These 22 T cell receptor beta chains were sequenced from one sample in a study of vaccination and CD4 T cells after COVID-19. Antigen specificity for these receptors is unknown. The Oncomine TCR Beta short-read assay sequenced DNA from cultured CD4+ T cells. TCRdb redid the calling of the PCR reads with MiXCR, one entry per CDR3 protein. The table lists tens of thousands of distinct CDR3 sequences, about 35% of them singletons. The time point denotes: late sampling 161 to 241 days after vaccination in three convalescent patients. The treatment is: approximately nine-day PBMC culture with coronavirus spike peptide pools or control peptides (ViraFEST assay). This sample comprised CD4+ T cells from blood, cultured in vitro, obtained about 7 months after SARS-CoV-2 vaccination. These receptors were obtained from a human donor who had recovered from COVID-19.

This chain joins TRBV2 and TRBJ1-5; possible D gene TRBD1, 6 bases. The CDR3 spans 17 residues. V dropped 1 base and J dropped 4 bases, with 17 bases sitting between them. Germline CDR1 is SNHLY and CDR2 is FYNNEI. CDR3 bases: TGTGCCAGCAGTGAAGGCTGGGGGGCAGCAGCTAATCAGCCCCAGCATTTT. This codes for CASSEGWGAAANQPQHF.

The chain combines TRBV20-1 with TRBJ2-3; unclear D gene. This CDR3 has 13 amino acids. Per the germline V gene, CDR1 is DFQATT and CDR2 is SNEGSKA (reference sequence). Trimming stripped 3 bases from V and 2 bases from J, with 9 bases between. CDR3 in amino acids: CSASLGSTDTQYF. CDR3 in DNA: TGCAGTGCTAGTTTAGGATCCACAGATACGCAGTATTTT.

J is TRBJ2-1 and V is TRBV20-1, with D tentatively TRBD1 (5 bases). From germline, CDR1 is DFQATT and CDR2 SNEGSKA (reference sequence). V was cut by 5 bases and J by 9 bases, with 11 bases left in between. The CDR3 sequence is 11 residues long. Here the CDR3 reads CSAPGAGEQFF. The CDR3 region has the DNA TGCAGTGCTCCTGGGGCAGGTGAGCAGTTCTTC.

The rearrangement joins TRBV20-1 to TRBJ2-7; 8 bases are a match to TRBD2. Germline V gene sequence: CDR1 DFQATT, CDR2 SNEGSKA (reference sequence). J was trimmed by 2 bases and V by 6 bases; bases with no gene match: 12. The CDR3 consists of 15 residues. The CDR3 region has the DNA TGCAGTGCAAGACAGATTCGGGGGGGAGCCTACGAGCAGTACTTC. This gives the protein CSARQIRGGAYEQYF.

The chain combines TRBV20-1 with TRBJ2-3, with unresolved D. Germline V gene sequence: CDR1 DFQATT, CDR2 SNEGSKA (reference sequence). V was clipped by 4 bases and J by 0 bases, with 11 bases between them. The CDR3 is 14 residues long. Here the CDR3 reads CSAKQMASTDTQYF. The CDR3 bases are TGCAGTGCTAAACAAATGGCTAGCACAGATACGCAGTATTTT.

The J gene is TRBJ2-7, the V gene TRBV6-5; D may match TRBD1 or TRBD2 (5 bases each). In germline, CDR1 is MNHEY, CDR2 SVGAGI. The V and J ends lost 2 bases and 7 bases respectively, with 6 bases between them. This CDR3 is built from 11 residues. CDR3 DNA sequence: TGTGCCAGCAGTTACGGGGGAGAGCAGTACTTC. Its translation is CASSYGGEQYF.

The chain combines TRBV6-5 with TRBJ2-1, with TRBD1 matching over 7 bases. This CDR3 region has 14 residues. The V and J ends lost 2 bases and 2 bases, in that order; junction bases with no gene match: 0. Germline CDR1 reads MNHEY; CDR2 reads SVGAGI. The CDR3 sequence is CASSYDRAYNEQFF. The DNA for the CDR3 is TGTGCCAGCAGTTACGACAGGGCCTACAATGAGCAGTTCTTC.

The V call is TRBV19, the J call TRBJ2-1; TRBD2 matches at 10 bases. The junction had 3 bases not matched to a gene; V was cut back by 5 bases and J by 2 bases. The CDR3 extends over 15 amino acids. Looked up from germline, CDR1 is LNHDA and CDR2 is SQIVND (reference sequence). The CDR3 nucleotides are TGTGCCAGTAGTCCTAGCGGGAGCACCTACAATGAGCAGTTCTTC. Protein sequence: CASSPSGSTYNEQFF.

This clonotype occurred a few times. The rearrangement joins TRBV7-2 to TRBJ1-2; possibly TRBD1 for D (5 bases). Germline V gene lookup returns CDR1 SGHTA and CDR2 FQGNSA. This CDR3 contains 15 residues. Trimming removed 1 base from V and 0 bases from J, with 9 bases in between. CDR3 sequence: CASSLVRGPNYGYTF. DNA of the CDR3: TGTGCCAGCAGCTTAGTGAGGGGCCCTAACTATGGCTACACCTTC.

The V call is TRBV11-3, the J call TRBJ2-3; D could derive from TRBD1 or TRBD2 (6 bases each). The V gene lost 5 bases and the J gene lost 4 bases, with 16 bases spanning the gap. The CDR3 runs 15 residues. Germline values: CDR1 SGHNT, CDR2 YENEEA. CDR3 protein: CASSRGSGEADTQYF. The CDR3 DNA reads TGTGCCAGCAGCAGAGGTTCAGGGGAGGCAGATACGCAGTATTTT.

The rearrangement links TRBV6-5 to TRBJ1-5, with a weak D call TRBD1 (5 bases). The CDR3 extends over 14 amino acids. Trimming removed 2 bases from V and 2 bases from J, with 7 bases in between. The germline gives CDR1 MNHEY, CDR2 SVGAGI. In nucleotides, the CDR3 is TGTGCCAGCAGTTACAGGGGAGGCAATCAGCCCCAGCATTTT. It is translated as CASSYRGGNQPQHF.

The CDR3, as DNA: TGTGCCAGCAGTCGGGCAGAAAACACTGAAGCTTTCTTT. Translated: CASSRAENTEAFF. The genes are TRBV6-1 and TRBJ1-1; D is unclear. Trimming shortened V by 5 bases and J by 2 bases, and 9 bases separated the two germline ends. Germline assignment: CDR1 MNHNS and CDR2 SASEGT. The CDR3 is made up of 13 amino acids.

This clonotype was detected a few times. The chain couples TRBV7-2 to TRBJ2-1; 9 nucleotides align to TRBD2. This CDR3 region has 15 residues. V dropped 2 bases and J dropped 4; count of bases not matched to a gene: 3. Germline V gives CDR1 SGHTA, CDR2 FQGNSA. As DNA, the CDR3 is TGTGCCAGCAGCTTACTAGCGGGAATGTACAATGAGCAGTTCTTC. Its translation: CASSLLAGMYNEQFF.

The rearrangement uses TRBV5-4 and TRBJ2-7; D ambiguous. The length of the CDR3 is 11 residues. Germline V lookup: CDR1 SGHNT, CDR2 YYREEE (reference sequence). V dropped 0 bases and J dropped 5 bases, with 3 bases sitting between them. CDR3 coding DNA: TGTGCCAGCAGCTTGGCCCACGAGCAGTACTTC. It translates to CASSLAHEQYF.

V is TRBV7-2 and J is TRBJ2-5, with D unclear. Trimming cost V 1 base and J 3 bases, with 12 bases left between them. CDR3 length equals 15 residues. CDR1 is SGHTA, CDR2 FQGNSA, per germline. The CDR3 nucleotides read TGTGCCAGCAGCTTAGGACCAGCGCTCGAAGAGACCCAGTACTTC. Translated: CASSLGPALEETQYF.

V is TRBV28 and J is TRBJ2-3; D ambiguous. This CDR3 region has 12 residues. V was clipped by 10 bases and J by 6 bases, with 14 bases between them. Germline values: CDR1 MDHEN, CDR2 SYDVKM. DNA for the CDR3: TGTGCCACCTCCTCGAGTATCGATACGCAGTATTTT. This sequence encodes CATSSSIDTQYF. The full variable domain, completed using reference TRBV28 and TRBJ2-3, is DVKVTQSSRYLVKRTGEKVFLECVQDMDHENMFWYRQDPGLGLRLIYFSYDVKMKEKGDIPEGYSVSREKKERFSLILESASTNQTSMYLCATSSSIDTQYFGPGTRLTVL.

The sample holds a few counts of this clonotype. J is TRBJ1-2 and V is TRBV20-1, with D tentatively TRBD1 (5 bases). This CDR3 comprises 13 residues. Germline CDR1 reads DFQATT; CDR2 reads SNEGSKA (reference sequence). V was cut by 3 bases and J by 8 bases, with 16 bases left in between. This chain's CDR3 is CSASGTWIGGYTF. The CDR3 nucleotides read TGCAGTGCTAGCGGGACCTGGATTGGCGGCTACACCTTC.

This clonotype occurred a few times. The chain has TRBV28 and TRBJ1-5, with 7 bases aligning to TRBD1. Germline trimming cut 3 bases from V and 2 bases from J; bases unmatched to any gene: 10. CDR3 length: 17 residues. Germline CDR1 and CDR2: MDHEN and SYDVKM. The DNA of the CDR3 is TGTGCCAGCAGTTTGGGACCAGACAGGGTAGGCAATCAGCCCCAGCATTTT. Encoded protein: CASSLGPDRVGNQPQHF. Filled out from reference TRBV28 and TRBJ1-5, the complete variable domain reads DVKVTQSSRYLVKRTGEKVFLECVQDMDHENMFWYRQDPGLGLRLIYFSYDVKMKEKGDIPEGYSVSREKKERFSLILESASTNQTSMYLCASSLGPDRVGNQPQHFGDGTRLSIL.

The V call is TRBV20-1, the J call TRBJ2-3; maybe TRBD1 (6 bases). CDR1 is DFQATT and CDR2 is SNEGSKA in the germline V gene (reference sequence). The CDR3 runs to 15 residues. The V and J ends lost 3 bases and 3 bases respectively, with 16 bases between them. The CDR3 DNA reads as TGCAGTGCTAGGATTAACAGGGAGTCGACAGATACGCAGTATTTT. It is translated as CSARINRESTDTQYF.

Points on this clonotype: Lacking the conserved final phenylalanine or tryptophan, this CDR3 likely reflects a read error. J is TRBJ2-5 and V is TRBV6-1, with TRBD1 matching over 8 bases. With V trimmed by 5 bases and J by 4 bases, 6 bases remained unmatched. Germline V gene data show CDR1 as MNHNS and CDR2 as SASEGT. CDR3 length: 14 amino acids. Here the CDR3 DNA reads TGTGCCAGCAGTAATACAGGGGGGAGAGAGACCCAGTACCTC. Translated, it gives CASSNTGGRETQYL.

This clonotype was found a few times. The chain joins TRBV7-9 to TRBJ2-7; D remains ambiguous. Trimming shortened V by 3 bases and J by 3 bases, and 9 bases separated the two germline ends. CDR1 and CDR2 (germline): SEHNR, FQNEAQ (reference sequence). This CDR3 is built from 13 residues. For the CDR3, the DNA is TGTGCCAGCAGCTTTCTGCCATACTACGAGCAGTACTTC. This translates into CASSFLPYYEQYF.

J is TRBJ2-3 and V is TRBV4-1, with D tentatively TRBD2 (6 bases). The CDR3 spans 12 residues. Between the trimmed V and J ends, which lost 0 bases and 10 bases, there was a span of 8 bases. Germline V gene data show CDR1 as MGHRA and CDR2 as YSYEKL. CDR3 region: CASSQEGGPQYF. The CDR3, as DNA: TGCGCCAGCAGCCAAGAGGGGGGTCCGCAGTATTTT.